Listed below are T cell receptor beta chains from one sample, sequenced in a study of blood T cell repertoires in COVID-19. Clones were read by immunoSEQ multiplex PCR, and TCRdb kept only the in-frame ones, dropping some. The sample carries about 400,000 clones, around nine tenths recorded once. The sample consisted of peripheral blood. The source of these receptors is a human donor in a cohort sampled during active COVID-19. CDR3s include the opening cysteine and the closing phenylalanine or tryptophan. A D gene is named only where the DNA matches it firmly. Only some rows state a clone size, as once, few, many or a class for expanded clones.

j_gene	abundance	len	d_gene	v_gene	CDR3nt	CDR3aa
TRBJ1-1	NA	15	NA	TRBV6-5	TGTGCCAGCAGTTACTCGCCGGGGGAGGGGACTGAAGCTTTCTTT	CASSYSPGEGTEAFF
TRBJ2-1	NA	15	NA	TRBV3-1/TRBV3-2	TGTGCCAGCAGCCAAGATGCCAGTGCCTACAATGAGCAGTTCTTC	CASSQDASAYNEQFF
TRBJ1-2	NA	15	TRBD1	TRBV2	TGTGCCAGCAGAAGGGACAGGGGGTTTAACTATGGCTACACCTTC	CASRRDRGFNYGYTF
TRBJ2-5	NA	15	NA	TRBV6-5	TGTGCCAGCAGATCCCCAATTGGGCGCCAGGAGACCCAGTACTTC	CASRSPIGRQETQYF
TRBJ1-5	NA	14	NA	TRBV6-6	TGTGCCAGCAGTGGGACGGGGGACAATCAGCCCCAGCATTTT	CASSGTGDNQPQHF
TRBJ1-6	NA	23	TRBD1	TRBV7-8	TGTGCCAGCAGCCCGAGACGGGACAGGGACGCGGATTGGGAGAGCTCCTATAATTCACCCCTCCACTTT	CASSPRRDRDADWESSYNSPLHF
TRBJ1-1	NA	14	NA	TRBV4-2	TGTGCCAGCAGCCAAAAGTTCGGGGGAGGCGACGCTTTCTTT	CASSQKFGGGDAFF
TRBJ1-2	NA	13	NA	TRBV9	TGTGCCAGCAGCCCCGGGACACGACGTGGCTACACCTTC	CASSPGTRRGYTF
TRBJ2-5	NA	13	NA	TRBV5-5	TGTGCCAGCAGCCAGACGGGGGAGGCGACCCAGTACTTC	CASSQTGEATQYF
TRBJ2-7	few	11	NA	TRBV30	TGTGCCTGGAGTGCGCAGTACGAGCAGTACTTC	CAWSAQYEQYF
TRBJ1-5	NA	14	NA	TRBV6-5	TGTGCCAGCACAAACAGGGTGGGCAATCAGCCCCAGCATTTT	CASTNRVGNQPQHF
TRBJ2-3	NA	14	NA	TRBV4-1	TGCGCCAGCAGCCAGCTAGAAATATTAGATACGCAGTATTTT	CASSQLEILDTQYF
TRBJ2-2	NA	15	TRBD2	TRBV2	TGTGCCAGCAGTGGACTAGCGGGAAACACCGGGGAGCTGTTTTTT	CASSGLAGNTGELFF
TRBJ1-6	NA	13	NA	TRBV3-1/TRBV3-2	TGTGCCAGCAGTCTGGGTCCGGGATCACCCCTCCACTTT	CASSLGPGSPLHF
TRBJ2-1	NA	15	NA	TRBV25-1	TGTGCCAGCAGTGAACCGGGACTCTCGTCCAATGAGCAGTTCTTC	CASSEPGLSSNEQFF
TRBJ1-5	NA	15	NA	TRBV29-1	TGCAGCGTACGCACCGGGACTGGGGGCAATCAGCCCCAGCATTTT	CSVRTGTGGNQPQHF
TRBJ2-7	NA	16	TRBD2	TRBV5-1	TGCGCCAGCAGCCTGACCTCGACTAGCGAAACCTACGAGCAGTACTTC	CASSLTSTSETYEQYF
TRBJ2-1	NA	13	NA	TRBV7-9	TGTGCCAGCAGCTTAGGCGGGACCGGTGAGCAGTTCTTC	CASSLGGTGEQFF
TRBJ1-3	NA	15	NA	TRBV11-2	TGTGCCAGCAGCCCGGACAGTTTCTCTGGAAACACCATATATTTT	CASSPDSFSGNTIYF
TRBJ1-2	NA	14	NA	TRBV2	TGTGCCAGCAGTATTGGCCCTACGGGGGGAGGCTACACCTTC	CASSIGPTGGGYTF